These T cell receptor beta chains were read from a single sample in a study of T cells in Graves' hyperthyroidism and ophthalmopathy. TCRdb re-called the multiplex PCR reads through MiXCR, storing one row per CDR3 protein. The top ten hold around 4.5% of the sample, which has roughly 560,000 distinct CDR3 sequences, under 15% seen once. Specimen: blood. The receptors stem from a woman aged 40 to 55 with Graves' ophthalmopathy. CDR3s leave out the opening cysteine and the closing phenylalanine or tryptophan.

V: TRBV12-3/TRBV12-4; CDR3: ASRVQGAGEQY
V: TRBV5-1; CDR3: ASSFYGVYGYT
V: TRBV11-2; CDR3: ASTPTPNTEAF
V: TRBV11-3; CDR3: ASSPPLGLAGVETQY
V: TRBV11-2; CDR3: ASSPPWTGGNTEAF
V: TRBV19; CDR3: ASSIDRWGGALAF
V: TRBV12-3/TRBV12-4; CDR3: ASSFRSLNTEAF
V: TRBV6-2/TRBV6-3; CDR3: ASSTSVEQY
V: TRBV2; CDR3: ASSGPRGSNQPQH
V: TRBV27; CDR3: ASSLSPGHKETQY
V: TRBV27; CDR3: ASSSHTSEVEQY
V: TRBV28; CDR3: ASSLPGGLTEAF
V: TRBV6-2/TRBV6-3; CDR3: ASSYGQTSNEQY
V: TRBV4-1; CDR3: ASSRTGEPQH
V: TRBV24-1; CDR3: ATSGRGSYEQY
V: TRBV6-1; CDR3: ASRPGQGNYEQY
V: TRBV5-6; CDR3: ASTLADRYQETQY
V: TRBV4-1; CDR3: ASSPGGRVNTEAF
V: TRBV30; CDR3: AWSRDGYEQY
V: TRBV11-2; CDR3: ASTRRTDPDTGELF
V: TRBV28; CDR3: ASSLLRGLHEQY
V: TRBV6-1; CDR3: ASSEIEWTSGSISKSIQY
V: TRBV6-5; CDR3: ASSYGSGANYGYT
V: TRBV7-2; CDR3: ASSYRQAGNQPQH
V: TRBV2; CDR3: ASSAGVNSNQPQH
V: TRBV12-3/TRBV12-4; CDR3: ASSYREEAF
V: TRBV20-1; CDR3: SANGRGGMNTEAF
V: TRBV28; CDR3: ARDGTSYTYEQY
V: TRBV28; CDR3: ASRGTGGFYNSPLH
V: TRBV28; CDR3: ASSATGTGDGYEQY
V: TRBV6-1; CDR3: ASRPLNLRETQY
V: TRBV10-3; CDR3: AISESTDYEQY
V: TRBV28; CDR3: ASSFISRAYEQY
V: TRBV12-3/TRBV12-4; CDR3: ASTLGQGNSPLH
V: TRBV7-2; CDR3: ASSRTRGAYEQY
V: TRBV12-3/TRBV12-4; CDR3: ASSLNLASGRYEQY
V: TRBV28; CDR3: ASSLLGTGVYEQY
V: TRBV12-3/TRBV12-4; CDR3: ASSFGGIRSYT
V: TRBV30; CDR3: AWSGDREYEQY
V: TRBV7-8; CDR3: ASSLAGQQGAGEAF
V: TRBV27; CDR3: ASRLAGTGELF
V: TRBV29-1; CDR3: SVEPDRAGGAF
V: TRBV27; CDR3: ASSHFLYQETQY
V: TRBV12-3/TRBV12-4; CDR3: ASAQTGGIYEQY
V: TRBV3-1; CDR3: ASRRLAELQETQY
V: TRBV19; CDR3: ASSISGAQPQH